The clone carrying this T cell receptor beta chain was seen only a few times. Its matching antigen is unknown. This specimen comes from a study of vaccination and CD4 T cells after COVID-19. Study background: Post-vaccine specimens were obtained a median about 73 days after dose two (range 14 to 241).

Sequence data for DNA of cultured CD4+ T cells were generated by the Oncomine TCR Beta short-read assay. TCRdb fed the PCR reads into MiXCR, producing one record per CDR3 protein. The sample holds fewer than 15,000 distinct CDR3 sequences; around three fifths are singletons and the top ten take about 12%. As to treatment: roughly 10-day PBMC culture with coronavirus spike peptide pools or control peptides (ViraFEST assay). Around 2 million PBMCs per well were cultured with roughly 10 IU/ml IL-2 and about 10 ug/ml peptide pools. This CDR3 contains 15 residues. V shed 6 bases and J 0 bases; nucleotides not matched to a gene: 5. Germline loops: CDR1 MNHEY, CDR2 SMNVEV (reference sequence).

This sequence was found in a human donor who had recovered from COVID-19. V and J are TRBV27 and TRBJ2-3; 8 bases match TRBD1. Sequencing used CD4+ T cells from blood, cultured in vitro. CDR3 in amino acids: CASSLGQASTDTQYF. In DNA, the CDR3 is TGTGCCAGCAGCCTGGGACAGGCTAGCACAGATACGCAGTATTTT.